This TCR beta chain originates from a study of neurological immune-mediated disorders. MiXCR, run by TCRdb on the 5' RACE reads, gives a single entry per CDR3 protein. The data hold roughly 90,000 distinct CDR3 sequences, with roughly 3.5% observed a single time. Trimming removed 6 bases at V and 1 base at J, with 9 bases between. This CDR3 is 13 amino acids long. In this sample, this clonotype turned up many times. The TCR originated in a woman in her forties or fifties with multiple sclerosis. The chain has TRBV12-3 or TRBV12-4 and TRBJ1-1; no clear D gene. Sequenced input: PBMCs. Here the CDR3 DNA reads TGTGCCAGCAGCCCAGTCTCGAACACTGAAGCTTTCTTT. It specifies CASSPVSNTEAFF.